These T cell receptor beta chains were read from a single sample in a study of blood T cell repertoires in COVID-19. TCRdb's copy holds only in-frame clones and misses some; the assay was immunoSEQ multiplex PCR. The sample has under 300,000 clones, roughly 86% seen once; the top ten hold under 4.5%. The sequenced sample consisted of peripheral blood. These receptors were taken from a man aged 45 to 65 with acute or convalescent COVID-19. CDR3s include the opening cysteine and the closing phenylalanine or tryptophan. Each record gives: J gene, clone size, D gene, V gene, CDR3 DNA, CDR3 protein. The D gene is left open where the match is weak. Clone size is stated in some rows and not others, as once, few, many or a class when expanded.

TRBJ2-7,once,TRBD1,TRBV19,TGTGCCAGTAGTAGGGGGACAGGCGCCTTCTCCTACGAGCAGTACTTC,CASSRGTGAFSYEQYF
TRBJ2-1,once,TRBD2,TRBV19,TGTGCCAGTAGTGTACAAACTAGCGGGAGGGCCAATGAGCAGTTCTTC,CASSVQTSGRANEQFF
TRBJ1-5,few,TRBD1,TRBV3-1/TRBV3-2,TGTGCCAGCAGCCCGGGACAGGGGGATCAGCCCCAGCATTTT,CASSPGQGDQPQHF
TRBJ2-2,once,-,TRBV12-3/TRBV12-4,TGTGCCAGCAGTTTTCGCACCGGGGAGCTGTTTTTT,CASSFRTGELFF
TRBJ2-2,once,TRBD2,TRBV30,TGTGCCTGGAGCCCTACTAGCGGGAGGATTACCGGGGAGCTGTTTTTT,CAWSPTSGRITGELFF
TRBJ1-5,once,-,TRBV18,TGTGCCAGCTCAAGGACAGATAATCAGCCCCAGCATTTT,CASSRTDNQPQHF
TRBJ1-2,-,-,TRBV5-1,TGCGCCAGCAGCTCCGGGAAAGGAGGCTATGGCTACACCTTC,CASSSGKGGYGYTF
TRBJ1-1,-,-,TRBV6-5,TGTGCCAGCTCCCAGGGAACGAACACTGAAGCTTTCTTT,CASSQGTNTEAFF
TRBJ1-1,-,-,TRBV15,TGTGCCACCAGCAGAGACTTAGCGGCCACTGAAGCTTTCTTT,CATSRDLAATEAFF
TRBJ1-5,-,-,TRBV5-1,TGCGCCAGCAGCTTAGGGGATAATCAGCCCCAGCATTTT,CASSLGDNQPQHF
TRBJ1-4,-,TRBD1,TRBV19,TGTGCCAGTGCCGACAGGGGTGGGGAAAAACTGTTTTTT,CASADRGGEKLFF
TRBJ1-5,-,TRBD1,TRBV6-5,TGTGCCAGCAGGGCCTGGACAGGGAAGAATCAGCCCCAGCATTTT,CASRAWTGKNQPQHF
TRBJ1-6,-,-,TRBV5-6,TGTGCCAGCGCGAAGCGGTCGATTACGAATAATTCACCCCTCCACTTT,CASAKRSITNNSPLHF
TRBJ1-3,-,-,TRBV11-2,TGTGCCAGCAGCGAGACCTCCGGGAGAAGAAACACCATATATTTT,CASSETSGRRNTIYF
TRBJ1-4,once,TRBD1,TRBV5-1,TGCGCCAGCAGCACCGGGACAGGGGAAAAACTGTTTTTT,CASSTGTGEKLFF
TRBJ1-2,once,TRBD1,TRBV27,TGTGCCAGCAGTTTTGGGAGACAGGGGATATCATATGGCTACACCTTC,CASSFGRQGISYGYTF
TRBJ1-1,-,-,TRBV6-5,TGTGCCAGCAGTTACCACGGTCTTAGCACTGAAGCTTTCTTT,CASSYHGLSTEAFF
TRBJ2-1,-,-,TRBV12-3/TRBV12-4,TGTGCCAGTACCCCCGGCGGGTACTATGAGCAGTTCTTC,CASTPGGYYEQFF
TRBJ1-1,-,TRBD1,TRBV24-1,TGTGCCACCAGGGGCGGAACAGGGGGCTCTGATGAAGCTTTCTTT,CATRGGTGGSDEAFF
TRBJ2-7,-,TRBD2,TRBV5-5,TGTGCCAGCGGTAGCGGGAGATTCTCCTACGAGCAGTACTTC,CASGSGRFSYEQYF
TRBJ2-7,-,-,TRBV6-5,TGTGCCAGCAGCCCCTTCGGGAACAACTACGAGCAGTACTTC,CASSPFGNNYEQYF
TRBJ2-2,-,-,TRBV6-5,TGTGCCAGCAGTTCCACGGACAGCACCGGGGAGCTGTTTTTT,CASSSTDSTGELFF
TRBJ1-2,-,TRBD1,TRBV11-3,TGTGCCAGCAGCTTAGATCAAGGGGCAGGGGGAAGTGGCTACACCTTC,CASSLDQGAGGSGYTF
TRBJ1-2,-,-,TRBV2,TGTGCCAGCAGACTGAAAGTAGATGGCTACACCTTC,CASRLKVDGYTF